One and the same sample provided the 21 T cell receptor beta chains below, sequenced in a study of T cell responses to AZD1222 COVID-19 vaccine. TCRdb keeps only in-frame clones here, not all; method: immunoSEQ multiplex PCR. The sample has around 130,000 clones, about 94% seen once. This sample comprised peripheral blood, obtained on day 0 of AZD1222 vaccination. These receptors all come from an adult in good health.

The sample holds a few counts of this clone. Here the CDR3 DNA reads TGTGCCAGCAGTAACCTGTACAGGGACGAGCAGTACTTC. It specifies CASSNLYRDEQYF. V is TRBV28 and J is TRBJ2-7, with TRBD1 as a possible D gene (6 bases). Trimming stripped 5 bases from V and 5 bases from J, with 13 bases between. CDR1 MDHEN and CDR2 SYDVKM come from the germline V gene. The CDR3 is made up of 13 amino acids.

V and J are TRBV5-4 and TRBJ2-3, with D unclear. CDR1 SGHNT and CDR2 YYREEE come from the germline V gene (reference sequence). CDR3 length equals 15 residues. Trimming took off 5 bases at V and 0 bases at J, with 13 bases between the two ends. The CDR3 reads CASRPRTESTDTQYF. The CDR3 DNA follows: TGTGCCAGCAGGCCAAGGACGGAGAGCACAGATACGCAGTATTTT. Full variable domain (rest looked up from reference TRBV5-4 and TRBJ2-3): ETGVTQSPTHLIKTRGQQVTLRCSSQSGHNTVSWYQQALGQGPQFIFQYYREEENGRGNFPPRFSGLQFPNYSSELNVNALELDDSALYLCASRPRTESTDTQYFGPGTRLTVL.

The chain uses TRBV27 and TRBJ2-7; 8 nucleotides match TRBD1. This CDR3 is built from 14 residues. V was clipped by 5 bases and J by 3 bases; unmatched bases: 6. Germline V lookup: CDR1 MNHEY, CDR2 SMNVEV (reference sequence). CDR3 nucleotide sequence: TGTGCCAGCAGTGATGGGACAGGTGGCTACGAGCAGTACTTC. Its translation is CASSDGTGGYEQYF.

The CDR3 region has the DNA TGCGCCAGCAGCCCAACAGGGTTGGGCACAGATACGCAGTATTTT. It codes for CASSPTGLGTDTQYF. The chain carries TRBV5-1 and TRBJ2-3, with D perhaps matching TRBD1 (6 bases). V shed 4 bases and J shed 1 base, with 13 bases lying between them. The CDR3 contains 15 residues. Per germline, CDR1 SGHRS and CDR2 YFSETQ.

The chain combines TRBV19 with TRBJ2-2, with no clear D. V was pared by 2 bases and J by 1 base, with 8 bases between. The CDR3 is made up of 15 amino acids. The germline gives CDR1 LNHDA, CDR2 SQIVND (reference sequence). The CDR3 region is CASSIILKNTGELFF. The CDR3 DNA sequence: TGTGCCAGTAGTATAATATTGAAGAACACCGGGGAGCTGTTTTTT.

V is TRBV6-5 and J is TRBJ1-2, with 9 bases lining up with TRBD1. The germline gives CDR1 MNHEY, CDR2 SVGAGI. The CDR3 runs 14 residues. With V trimmed by 5 bases and J by 5 bases, 6 bases remained unmatched. The CDR3: CASSPPGQGYGYTF. In DNA form, the CDR3 reads TGTGCCAGCAGTCCCCCGGGACAGGGTTATGGCTACACCTTC.

This chain connects TRBV27 to TRBJ1-2, with 8 bases that match TRBD1. CDR3 length equals 13 residues. Per the germline V gene, CDR1 is MNHEY and CDR2 is SMNVEV (reference sequence). V lost 5 bases and J lost 7; bases outside the gene matches: 6. The CDR3 DNA reads TGTGCCAGCAGTCGGACCAGGGGGCTTGGCTACACCTTC. Encoded protein: CASSRTRGLGYTF.

This clone came up once. The CDR3 spells CSASGQGDTGANVLTF. The CDR3 region has the DNA TGCAGTGCTAGTGGACAGGGCGACACTGGGGCCAACGTCCTGACTTTC. The chain combines TRBV20-1 with TRBJ2-6; 8 bases align to TRBD1. The germline gives CDR1 DFQATT, CDR2 SNEGSKA (reference sequence). V dropped 3 bases and J dropped 2; count of bases not matched to a gene: 6. The CDR3 spans 16 residues.

The chain recombines TRBV12-3 or TRBV12-4 with TRBJ1-2; the D gene is possibly TRBD1 (6 bases). The CDR3 has 13 residues. V shed 2 bases and J shed 7 bases, with 11 bases lying between them. CDR3: CASSLSTGGGYTF. CDR3 nucleotides: TGTGCCAGCAGTTTATCGACAGGCGGTGGCTACACCTTC.

The V and J genes are TRBV7-9 and TRBJ2-2; TRBD2 matches 8 bases. CDR1 is SEHNR and CDR2 is FQNEAQ in the germline V gene (reference sequence). The CDR3 has 16 amino acids. Trimming cost V 5 bases and J 0 bases; bases outside gene matches: 5. The CDR3 reads CASSPSGGANTGELFF. CDR3 DNA: TGTGCCAGCAGCCCAAGCGGGGGAGCGAACACCGGGGAGCTGTTTTTT.

The chain joins TRBV19 to TRBJ2-2, with D maybe TRBD1 (5 bases). The germline V and J ends were trimmed by 3 bases and 5 bases, with 13 bases remaining between them. Germline CDR1 LNHDA, CDR2 SQIVND (reference sequence). This CDR3 region has 15 residues. The CDR3 DNA is TGTGCCAGTAGTATGGGGCAGGGCAGAACCGGGGAGCTGTTTTTT. Its translation: CASSMGQGRTGELFF.

The chain carries TRBV10-3 and TRBJ1-5, with D unclear. The CDR3 has 13 residues. The V end was cut by 0 bases, the J end by 7 bases, with 7 bases between. Per the germline V gene, CDR1 is ENHRY and CDR2 is SYGVKD. CDR3 amino acids: CAISESTEQPQHF. The CDR3 DNA reads as TGTGCCATCAGTGAGTCGACGGAGCAGCCCCAGCATTTT.

The chain joins TRBV25-1 to TRBJ1-2; weak D call: TRBD1 (6 bases). The CDR3 is 14 residues long. Germline V gives CDR1 MGHDK, CDR2 SYGVNS. V dropped 2 bases and J dropped 4 bases, with 11 bases sitting between them. CDR3 amino acids: CASSERWGAYGYTF. The CDR3 DNA reads as TGTGCCAGCAGTGAAAGGTGGGGGGCCTATGGCTACACCTTC.

The J gene is TRBJ2-7, the V gene TRBV2, with 8 bases aligning to TRBD2. V trimming: 6 bases; J trimming: 6 bases; junction bases outside the gene matches: 13. The CDR3 has 15 residues. CDR1 is SNHLY and CDR2 is FYNNEI in the germline V gene. The chain's CDR3 is CASRGPGGGLIEQYF. CDR3 coding DNA: TGTGCCAGCAGGGGACCCGGGGGGGGCTTAATCGAGCAGTACTTC. Together with reference TRBV2 and TRBJ2-7, the CDR3 gives the full variable domain: EPEVTQTPSHQVTQMGQEVILRCVPISNHLYFYWYRQILGQKVEFLVSFYNNEISEKSEIFDDQFSVERPDGSNFTLKIRSTKLEDSAMYFCASRGPGGGLIEQYFGPGTRLTVT.

The chain joins TRBV5-4 to TRBJ1-2, with 7 nucleotides matching TRBD1. The length of the CDR3 is 14 residues. Germline CDR1 is SGHNT and CDR2 is YYREEE (reference sequence). V gave up 4 bases and J gave up 6 bases; unmatched junction bases: 9. The CDR3 DNA follows: TGTGCCAGCAGCCCGTTGACAGGGTACCATGGCTACACCTTC. Protein product: CASSPLTGYHGYTF. The full variable domain, with the rest looked up from reference TRBV5-4 and TRBJ1-2, is ETGVTQSPTHLIKTRGQQVTLRCSSQSGHNTVSWYQQALGQGPQFIFQYYREEENGRGNFPPRFSGLQFPNYSSELNVNALELDDSALYLCASSPLTGYHGYTFGSGTRLTVV.

The chain carries TRBV5-8 and TRBJ1-1, with D perhaps TRBD1 (6 bases). Germline CDR1 and CDR2: SGHTS and YDEGEE. The CDR3 is 13 residues long. V gave up 7 bases and J gave up 1 base, with 11 bases separating them. CDR3 nucleotides: TGTGCCAGCTTTATGACAGGGAACACTGAAGCTTTCTTT. Translated, it gives CASFMTGNTEAFF.

This clone appeared a single time. The genes are TRBV12-5 and TRBJ1-3, with D possibly being TRBD1 (5 bases). The CDR3 has 14 residues. Germline assignment: CDR1 LGHNT and CDR2 FRNRAP. Between the trimmed V and J ends, which lost 6 bases and 4 bases, there was a span of 13 bases. In nucleotides, the CDR3 is TGTGCTAGTGGCGGCGGGACCTCCGGAAACACCATATATTTT. It is translated as CASGGGTSGNTIYF.

The V call is TRBV10-3, the J call TRBJ1-4; no clear D. The V end lost 6 bases, the J end lost 8 bases, and 16 bases lay between the germline ends. Germline CDR1 ENHRY, CDR2 SYGVKD. This CDR3 is built from 14 residues. The CDR3 loop reads CAIRPHPDVEKLFF. CDR3 coding DNA: TGTGCCATCAGACCACACCCGGACGTAGAAAAACTGTTTTTT.

This clone has a single count. The chain joins TRBV20-1 to TRBJ2-1, with D hard to call. The CDR3 runs to 11 residues. Trimming took off 4 bases at V and 9 bases at J, with 10 bases between the two ends. CDR1 DFQATT and CDR2 SNEGSKA come from the germline V gene (reference sequence). As DNA, the CDR3 is TGCAGTGCTATCGGCGGCCTTGAGCAGTTCTTC. Its translation is CSAIGGLEQFF.

The V gene is TRBV2, the J gene TRBJ2-5, with D perhaps matching TRBD2 (7 bases). V gave up 2 bases and J gave up 5 bases, with 12 bases separating them. Germline CDR1 and CDR2: SNHLY and FYNNEI. The CDR3 contains 14 residues. The CDR3 DNA reads as TGTGCCAGCAGTGAAAGGGGGGGCTTGGAGACCCAGTACTTC. This gives the protein CASSERGGLETQYF.

The genes are TRBV7-2 and TRBJ2-7; D remains unclear. Germline V CDR1 and CDR2: SGHTA, FQGNSA. V lost 3 bases, J lost 3 bases, and 9 bases lay in between. The CDR3 spans 13 residues. The CDR3 nucleotides read TGTGCCAGCAGCTTTTCTAGGAACTACGAGCAGTACTTC. Protein: CASSFSRNYEQYF.